The clone carrying this T cell receptor beta chain appeared many times. Its specificity is not known. The record originates from a study of regulatory T cells in long-lasting Graves disease. Study as a whole: In persistent Graves' disease, antithyroid drugs had been taken for over 5 years and TSH receptor antibodies stayed positive.

Time point indicated: persistent/refractory GD, antithyroid drugs over 5 years with positive TRAb. RNA from PBMCs was the source of the TCR library. For TCR beta, libraries came from iRepertoire HTBI primers and Arm-PCR of CDR3 regions. Each CDR3 protein gets one entry after TCRdb re-called the multiplex PCR reads with MiXCR. The table includes around 400,000 distinct CDR3 sequences, 23% detected once. General study findings and limits: Favored gene segments in persistent disease were TRBV28, TRBJ1-2 and TRBJ2-5.

Germline values: CDR1 SGDLS, CDR2 YYNGEE. V lost 0 bases and J lost 7; bases outside the gene matches: 2. The CDR3 extends over 14 amino acids. V is TRBV9 and J is TRBJ1-4; TRBD1 agrees at 8 bases. This specimen was peripheral blood mononuclear cells (PBMCs), taken when the disease was refractory, from a patient treated with antithyroid drugs. The sequence was obtained from a female donor with Graves disease. The CDR3 region has the DNA TGTGCCAGCAGCGTAGGACAGGGGACTGAAAAACTGTTTTTT. Translation: CASSVGQGTEKLFF.